This is a list of T cell receptor beta chains from one sample in a study of post-analysis software for immune sequencing data. TCRdb independently ran MiXCR on the PCR reads; one entry per CDR3 protein. This table holds roughly 600,000 distinct CDR3 sequences, roughly two fifths found once. What was sequenced was blood. The receptors were sampled from a girl aged 10 to 17 with multiple sclerosis. The CDR3 runs from the conserved cysteine through the conserved F or W. D genes are given only for firm matches. Size is omitted from some rows. Given values are once, few, many or a class for expanded clones.

V gene,J gene,D gene,clone size,CDR3 DNA,CDR3 protein
TRBV4-1,TRBJ2-5,-,-,TGCGCCAGCAGCCAAGATCAGGAGCCGCAGTACTTC,CASSQDQEPQYF
TRBV5-8,TRBJ2-7,TRBD2,-,TGTGCCAGCAGCCCTGGGGTTAGCGGGAGACACGAGCAGTACTTC,CASSPGVSGRHEQYF
TRBV5-1,TRBJ2-3,-,once,TGCGCCAGCAGCCTGGGCTCAGGCACGGGACGGAGCACAGATACGCAGTATTTT,CASSLGSGTGRSTDTQYF
TRBV10-3,TRBJ2-5,-,few,TGTGCCATCAGTGAGACAGGTTCGAGTGGGGAGACCCAGTACTTC,CAISETGSSGETQYF
TRBV7-9,TRBJ1-6,TRBD1,once,TGTGCCAGCAGCCCACCCGACAGGGAAGGGTCACCCCTCCACTTT,CASSPPDREGSPLHF
TRBV9,TRBJ2-7,-,few,TGTGCCAGCAGCTTTACCCCTACCTCGGGGTACGAGCAGTACTTC,CASSFTPTSGYEQYF
TRBV12-3/TRBV12-4,TRBJ2-1,TRBD2,-,TGTGCCAGCAGTTTCCGACGGACTAGCGGGATTGTTAGCAATGAGCAGTTCTTC,CASSFRRTSGIVSNEQFF
TRBV6-6,TRBJ2-1,-,-,TGTGCCAGCAGTGATCTGAGGGGTTCCTACAATGAGCAGTTCTTC,CASSDLRGSYNEQFF
TRBV6-2/TRBV6-3,TRBJ2-3,TRBD2,once,TGTGCCAGCAGTAAACTAGCGGGAGTGAGAGATACGCAGTATTTT,CASSKLAGVRDTQYF
TRBV3-1,TRBJ1-6,-,-,TGTGCCAGCAGCCCCTCCGGGAATTCACCCCTCCACTTT,CASSPSGNSPLHF
TRBV11-2,TRBJ1-4,TRBD1,-,TGTGCCAGCAGCACTCCGGGACAGGGACGAACTAATGAAAAACTGTTTTTT,CASSTPGQGRTNEKLFF
TRBV12-3/TRBV12-4,TRBJ2-5,-,-,TGTGCCAGCACATTGTGGAGTGGAGAGACCCAGTACTTC,CASTLWSGETQYF
TRBV20-1,TRBJ2-1,-,-,TGCAGTGCTAAGTTGGGGAATGAGCAGTTCTTC,CSAKLGNEQFF
TRBV2,TRBJ2-7,-,few,TGTGCCAGCAATTTGGGCGACAGGGGAGGGTACGAGCAGTACTTC,CASNLGDRGGYEQYF
TRBV12-3/TRBV12-4,TRBJ2-2,-,-,TGTGCCAGCTCGTGGGGCCGGGGAACCGGGGAGCTGTTTTTT,CASSWGRGTGELFF
TRBV5-1,TRBJ1-2,-,-,TGCGCCAGCAGCTTGGGGCGGTTACCTAACTATGGCTACACCTTC,CASSLGRLPNYGYTF
TRBV12-3/TRBV12-4,TRBJ2-7,TRBD1,-,TGTGCCAGCAGTTTCATGGACAGGGGTCCCTACGAGCAGTACTTC,CASSFMDRGPYEQYF
TRBV12-3/TRBV12-4,TRBJ1-2,-,-,TGTGCCCCCCGGGACATTAACTATGGCTACACCTTC,CAPRDINYGYTF
TRBV4-1,TRBJ2-5,TRBD2,-,TGCGCCAGCAGCCAAGACCAGCGGGGGAACCCGTACTTC,CASSQDQRGNPYF
TRBV5-5,TRBJ2-7,-,few,TGTGCCAGCAGGTATGGAGGCGGACCCGCCTACGAGCAGTACTTC,CASRYGGGPAYEQYF
TRBV5-1,TRBJ1-2,-,few,TGCGCCAGCAGCTTCGGGGAGGGAGGCTACACCTTC,CASSFGEGGYTF
TRBV5-1,TRBJ2-7,TRBD1,-,TGCGCCAGCAGCAGGACAGGGGGGGACTACGAGCAGTACTTC,CASSRTGGDYEQYF
TRBV12-3/TRBV12-4,TRBJ1-6,-,-,TGTGCCAGCAGTCAGGACGAGGGGTCACCCCTCCACTTT,CASSQDEGSPLHF
TRBV25-1,TRBJ2-1,-,-,TGTGCCAGCAGTGGACGCCTGGGTGAGCAGTTCTTC,CASSGRLGEQFF
TRBV20-1,TRBJ2-7,TRBD1,-,TGCAGTGCTTCACAGGGGAACTACGAGCAGTACTTC,CSASQGNYEQYF
TRBV12-3/TRBV12-4,TRBJ2-1,-,-,TGTGCCAGCAGTCAAGGGGGGGGGCGTTACAATGAGCAGTTCTTC,CASSQGGGRYNEQFF
TRBV29-1,TRBJ1-2,-,-,TGCAGCGTTGAAGAGCGCCGGGGTTCGGGGTATGGCTACACCTTC,CSVEERRGSGYGYTF
TRBV4-1,TRBJ2-2,-,-,TGCGCCAGCAGCCAAGGGGGCAGCGGGTCCACCGGGGAGCTGTTTTTT,CASSQGGSGSTGELFF
TRBV27,TRBJ1-1,TRBD1,once,TGTGCCAGCAGTTCGGGAGGACAGGAAAACACTGAAGCTTTCTTT,CASSSGGQENTEAFF
TRBV12-3/TRBV12-4,TRBJ2-1,TRBD1,-,TGTGCCAGCAGTTTTGAGGGGGCCTTCGGGAAGAATGAGCAGTTCTTC,CASSFEGAFGKNEQFF
TRBV7-2,TRBJ2-5,TRBD2,few,TGTGCCAGCAGCTTAAGGGCGGGGGGCTTCCAAGAGACCCAGTACTTC,CASSLRAGGFQETQYF
TRBV4-1,TRBJ1-1,-,-,TGCGCCAGCAGCCCTCTAAACCGCCCTGAAGCTTTCTTT,CASSPLNRPEAFF
TRBV6-5,TRBJ2-1,TRBD2,-,TGTGCCGGCAGCTACCGAAGGGAGGGCCTCGGGCAGTTCTTC,CAGSYRREGLGQFF
TRBV7-8,TRBJ1-5,TRBD1,-,TGTGCCAGCAGCACCGGACAGGGGGTTTATCAGCCCCAGCATTTT,CASSTGQGVYQPQHF
TRBV24-1,TRBJ2-1,TRBD2,-,TGTGCCACCGGACTAGGTCGAGAGCAGTTCTTC,CATGLGREQFF
TRBV24-1,TRBJ2-1,TRBD2,few,TGTGCCACCAGTGATCCGGGACCAGCGGGAAATGAGCAGTTCTTC,CATSDPGPAGNEQFF
TRBV20-1,TRBJ1-1,-,-,TGCAGTGCTGAAAGGGGGGGCCCAAAGAACACTGAAGCTTTCTTT,CSAERGGPKNTEAFF
TRBV5-6,TRBJ2-5,-,few,TGTGCCAGCAGCATAAAACCGGACTCCCGATCGTACCAAGAGACCCAGTACTTC,CASSIKPDSRSYQETQYF